A single sample gave rise to the 9 T cell receptor beta chains below, sequenced in a study of blood T cells in healthy people across ages. Primed by a sample-barcoded 5' primer and a J-beta primer mix, a second PCR proceeded for about 7 to 12 cycles. TCRdb re-called the 5' RACE reads through MiXCR, storing one row per CDR3 protein. This sample carries approximately 760,000 distinct CDR3 sequences, around a quarter of them seen once, and the ten largest clones take just under 9.5%. These data were also reused for a study on T cells of mothers and their children.

The specimen sequenced was blood. Receptors were obtained from a boy younger than 18 in good health.

J is TRBJ2-1 and V is TRBV2, with a tentative D call TRBD2 (5 bases). The end of the DNA is better explained by TRBJ2-7, so the J call may be wrong. This CDR3 region has 13 residues. CDR1 is SNHLY and CDR2 is FYNNEI in the germline V gene. The chain's CDR3 is CASSERGIYEQYF. Written as DNA, the CDR3 is TGTGCCAGCAGTGAACGGGGTATCTACGAGCAGTACTTC.

This clonotype has just a few counts. The gene calls are TRBV5-6 and TRBJ2-3; 8 nucleotides align to TRBD2. The CDR3 has 17 residues. Looked up from germline, CDR1 is SGHDT and CDR2 is YYEEEE. Trimming took 4 bases from V and 3 from J; bases not matched to a gene: 13. In nucleotides, the CDR3 is TGTGCCAGCAGCCCCACCCTTGGAGCGGGGGCTACAGATACGCAGTATTTT. It yields the protein CASSPTLGAGATDTQYF.

This clonotype was counted only a few times. This chain's CDR3 is CASSFRVVLNEKLFF. The CDR3 nucleotides are TGTGCCAGCAGTTTTCGGGTGGTTCTCAATGAAAAACTGTTTTTT. The chain employs TRBV5-8 and TRBJ1-4; D ambiguous. Trimming left V 5 bases short and J 5 bases short, with 16 bases between. The CDR3 contains 15 residues. Germline CDR1 SGHTS, CDR2 YDEGEE.

This clonotype was observed many times. The gene calls are TRBV29-1 and TRBJ2-4; D remains ambiguous. The length of the CDR3 is 11 residues. The V end lost 4 bases, the J end lost 7 bases, and 8 bases lay between the germline ends. Germline CDR1 SQVTM, CDR2 ANQGSEA. CDR3 amino acids: CSVGMGNIQYF. CDR3 DNA: TGCAGCGTTGGCATGGGGAACATTCAGTACTTC.

CDR3 amino acids: CATSRSRLELAKNIQYF. CDR3 bases: TGTGCCACCAGCAGATCAAGACTGGAGCTAGCCAAAAACATTCAGTACTTC. The V and J genes are TRBV15 and TRBJ2-4; D gene ambiguous. The germline CDR1 and CDR2 sequences are LNHNV and YYDKDF (reference sequence). V was shortened by 2 bases and J by 0 bases, with 14 bases between the two germline ends. The CDR3 runs 17 residues.

This clonotype was seen a few times. The chain links TRBV6-5 to TRBJ1-2, with a possible D match to TRBD1 (6 bases). The CDR3 contains 13 residues. Germline CDR1 is MNHEY and CDR2 is SVGAGI. Between the trimmed V and J ends, which lost 6 bases and 4 bases, there was a span of 12 bases. CDR3 in DNA: TGTGCCAGCAGAACAGGGCCTCTCTATGGCTACACCTTC. Residues: CASRTGPLYGYTF.

This clonotype was counted ten times or more. The J gene is TRBJ1-4, the V gene TRBV7-2; D not certain. Deletions cut 11 bases from V and 8 bases from J, with 15 bases between. Per germline, CDR1 SGHTA and CDR2 FQGNSA. The CDR3 loop spans 12 amino acids. The CDR3 coding sequence is TGTGCCTCCTCCCTTTTCGGGGAAAAACTGTTTTTT. Amino acid sequence: CASSLFGEKLFF.

The chain employs TRBV5-1 and TRBJ2-2; D uncertain. The germline V gene encodes CDR1 SGHRS and CDR2 YFSETQ. The CDR3 consists of 12 residues. V was pared by 0 bases and J by 7 bases, with 4 bases between. CDR3 loop: CASSLVGGELFF. DNA of the CDR3: TGCGCCAGCAGCTTGGTTGGCGGGGAGCTGTTTTTT.

V usage is TRBV4-2 and J usage is TRBJ1-1; D gene unclear. V lost 4 bases and J 1 base, leaving 10 bases between the germline ends. The CDR3 has 14 amino acids. CDR1 LGHNA and CDR2 YNFKEQ come from the germline V gene. The chain's CDR3 is CASSPAGKNTEAFF. As DNA, the CDR3 is TGTGCCAGCAGCCCCGCAGGCAAGAACACTGAAGCTTTCTTT.